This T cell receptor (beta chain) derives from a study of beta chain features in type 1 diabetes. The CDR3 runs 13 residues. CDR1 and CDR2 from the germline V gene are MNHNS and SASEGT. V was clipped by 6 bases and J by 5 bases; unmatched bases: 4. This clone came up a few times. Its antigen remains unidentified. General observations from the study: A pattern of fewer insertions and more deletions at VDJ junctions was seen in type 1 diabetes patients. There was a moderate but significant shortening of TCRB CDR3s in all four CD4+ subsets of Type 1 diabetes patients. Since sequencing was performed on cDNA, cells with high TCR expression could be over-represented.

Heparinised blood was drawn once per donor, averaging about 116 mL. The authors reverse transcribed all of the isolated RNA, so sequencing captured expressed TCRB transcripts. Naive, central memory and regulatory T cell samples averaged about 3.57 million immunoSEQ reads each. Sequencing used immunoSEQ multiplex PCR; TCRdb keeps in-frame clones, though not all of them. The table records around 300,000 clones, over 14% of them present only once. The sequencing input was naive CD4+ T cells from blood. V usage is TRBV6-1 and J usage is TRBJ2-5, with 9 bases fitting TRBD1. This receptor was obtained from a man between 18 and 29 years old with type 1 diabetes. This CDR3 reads CASRAGTGETQYF. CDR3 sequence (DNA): TGTGCCAGCAGAGCCGGGACAGGGGAGACCCAGTACTTC.